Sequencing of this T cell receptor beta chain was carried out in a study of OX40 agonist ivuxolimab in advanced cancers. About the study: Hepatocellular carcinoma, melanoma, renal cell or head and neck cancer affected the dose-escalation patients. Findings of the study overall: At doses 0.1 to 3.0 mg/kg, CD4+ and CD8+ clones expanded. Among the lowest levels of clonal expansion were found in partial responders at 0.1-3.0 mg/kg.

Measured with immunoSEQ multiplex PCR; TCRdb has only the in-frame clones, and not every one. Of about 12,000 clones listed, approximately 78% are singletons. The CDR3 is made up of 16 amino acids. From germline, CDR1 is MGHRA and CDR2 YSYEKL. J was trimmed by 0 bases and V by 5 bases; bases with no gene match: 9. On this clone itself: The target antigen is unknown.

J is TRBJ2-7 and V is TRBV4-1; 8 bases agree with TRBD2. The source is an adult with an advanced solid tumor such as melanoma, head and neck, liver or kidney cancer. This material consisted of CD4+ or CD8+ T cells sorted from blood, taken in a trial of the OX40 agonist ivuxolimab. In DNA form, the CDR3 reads TGCGCCAGCAGCTTACTCGCCGGGACTAGCTCCTACGAGCAGTACTTC. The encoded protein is CASSLLAGTSSYEQYF.